This T cell receptor beta chain was obtained from a study of T cell responses to AZD1222 COVID-19 vaccine. Regarding the study as a whole: At study baseline, merely over 5 AZD1222 recipients were seropositive. Within unmutated variant regions lay the reported targets of nearly half of spike-specific TCRs. Spike was spanned by vaccine-associated CD4 TCRs, with dominance at 160-218 and 743-854. No day 14 peak samples; only post-peak repertoires were characterized.

This clone was detected once. Its antigen is unidentified. CDR3 length: 13 amino acids. Looked up from germline, CDR1 is SGHRS and CDR2 is YFSETQ. V shed 3 bases, J shed 8 bases, and the junction held 7 bases outside the gene matches. Profiled with immunoSEQ multiplex PCR; TCRdb holds only in-frame clones, not every one. The repertoire holds about 110,000 clones, with 92% as singletons. The receptor's source is an adult in good health. The material sequenced was peripheral blood, taken on day 0 of AZD1222 vaccination. The chain combines TRBV5-1 with TRBJ2-7; 8 bases agree with TRBD1. The CDR3 protein is CASSSGTGPQQYF. As DNA, the CDR3 is TGCGCCAGCAGCTCCGGGACAGGCCCCCAGCAGTACTTC.